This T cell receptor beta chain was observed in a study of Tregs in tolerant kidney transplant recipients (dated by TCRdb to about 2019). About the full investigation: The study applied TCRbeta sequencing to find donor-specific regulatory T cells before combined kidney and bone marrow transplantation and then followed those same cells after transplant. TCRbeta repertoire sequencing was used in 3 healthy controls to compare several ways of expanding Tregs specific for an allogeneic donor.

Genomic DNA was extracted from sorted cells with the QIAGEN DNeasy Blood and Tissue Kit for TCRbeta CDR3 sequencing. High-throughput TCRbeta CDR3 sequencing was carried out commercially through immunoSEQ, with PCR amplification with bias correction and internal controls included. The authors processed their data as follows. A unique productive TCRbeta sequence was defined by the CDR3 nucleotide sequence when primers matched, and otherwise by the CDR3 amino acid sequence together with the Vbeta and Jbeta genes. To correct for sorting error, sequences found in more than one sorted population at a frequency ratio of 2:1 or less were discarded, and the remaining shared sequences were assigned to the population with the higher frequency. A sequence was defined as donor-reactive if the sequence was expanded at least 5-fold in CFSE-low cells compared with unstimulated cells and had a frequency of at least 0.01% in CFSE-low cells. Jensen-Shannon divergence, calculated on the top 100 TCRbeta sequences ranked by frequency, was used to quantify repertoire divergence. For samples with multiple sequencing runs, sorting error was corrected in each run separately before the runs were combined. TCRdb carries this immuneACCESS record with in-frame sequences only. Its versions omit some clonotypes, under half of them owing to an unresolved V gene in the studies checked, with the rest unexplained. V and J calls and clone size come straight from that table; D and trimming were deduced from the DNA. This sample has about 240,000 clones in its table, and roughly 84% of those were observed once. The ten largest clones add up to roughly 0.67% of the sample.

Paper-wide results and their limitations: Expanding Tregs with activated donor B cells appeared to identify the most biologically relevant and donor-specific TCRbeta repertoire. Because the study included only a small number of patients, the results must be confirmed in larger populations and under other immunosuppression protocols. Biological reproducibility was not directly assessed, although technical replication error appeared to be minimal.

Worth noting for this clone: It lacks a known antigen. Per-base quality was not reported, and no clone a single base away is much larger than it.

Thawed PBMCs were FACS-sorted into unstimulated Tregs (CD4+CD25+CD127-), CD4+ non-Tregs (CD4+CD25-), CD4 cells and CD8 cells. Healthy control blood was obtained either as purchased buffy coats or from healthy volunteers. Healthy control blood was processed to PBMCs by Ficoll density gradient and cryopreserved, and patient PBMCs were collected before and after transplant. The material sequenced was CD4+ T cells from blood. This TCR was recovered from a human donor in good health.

The CDR3 region: CASSLTVAGGETQYF. The DNA reads as follows: TGCGCCAGCAGCTTGACGGTAGCCGGGGGAGAGACCCAGTACTTC. The chain joins TRBV5-1 to TRBJ2-5; 6 matching bases give a weak D call of TRBD2. Counted from cysteine to phenylalanine, this CDR3 has 15 amino acids. Of the read, only the CDR3 DNA is kept; its 45 bases are in frame from base 1. The germline V gene specifies SGHRS as CDR1 and YFSETQ as CDR2. Cut back by 1 base and 4 bases, the V and J ends lie 14 bases apart.